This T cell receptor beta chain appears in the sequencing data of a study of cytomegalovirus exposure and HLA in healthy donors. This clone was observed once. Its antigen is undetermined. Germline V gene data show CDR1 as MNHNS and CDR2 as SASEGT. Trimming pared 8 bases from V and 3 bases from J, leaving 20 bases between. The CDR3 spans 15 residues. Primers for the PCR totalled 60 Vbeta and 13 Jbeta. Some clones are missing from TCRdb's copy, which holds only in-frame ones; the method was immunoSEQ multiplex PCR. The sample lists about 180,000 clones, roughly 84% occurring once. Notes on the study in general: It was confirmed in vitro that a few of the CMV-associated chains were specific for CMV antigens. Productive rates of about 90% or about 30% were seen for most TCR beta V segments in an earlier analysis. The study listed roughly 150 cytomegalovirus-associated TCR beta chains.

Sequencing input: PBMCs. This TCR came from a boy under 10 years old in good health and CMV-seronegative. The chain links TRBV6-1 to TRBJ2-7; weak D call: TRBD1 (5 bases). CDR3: CASSPRQILYYEQYV. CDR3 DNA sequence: TGTGCCAGCTCCCCCCGACAGATACTATACTACGAGCAGTACGTC.